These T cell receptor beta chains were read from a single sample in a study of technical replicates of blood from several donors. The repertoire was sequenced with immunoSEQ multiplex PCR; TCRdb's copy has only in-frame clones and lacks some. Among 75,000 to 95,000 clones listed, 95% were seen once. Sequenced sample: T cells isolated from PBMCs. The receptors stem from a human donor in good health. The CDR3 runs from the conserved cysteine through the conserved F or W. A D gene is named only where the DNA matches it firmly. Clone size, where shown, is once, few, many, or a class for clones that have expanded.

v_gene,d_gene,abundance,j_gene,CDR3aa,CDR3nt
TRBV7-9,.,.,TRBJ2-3,CASSLKPGQHTDTQYF,TGTGCCAGCAGCTTAAAGCCGGGACAACACACAGATACGCAGTATTTT
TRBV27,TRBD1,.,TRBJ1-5,CASSLTGTQPQHF,TGTGCCAGCAGTTTGACAGGGACCCAGCCCCAGCATTTT
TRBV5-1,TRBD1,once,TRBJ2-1,CASSLGHRGAPGPYNEQFF,TGCGCCAGCAGCTTGGGGCACAGGGGCGCCCCCGGACCCTACAATGAGCAGTTCTTC
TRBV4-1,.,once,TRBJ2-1,CASSQDPVAERPHNEQFF,TGCGCCAGCAGCCAAGATCCAGTGGCGGAAAGGCCCCACAATGAGCAGTTCTTC
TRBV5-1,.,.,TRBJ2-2,CASSFQGTGELFF,TGCGCCAGCAGCTTCCAGGGCACCGGGGAGCTGTTTTTT
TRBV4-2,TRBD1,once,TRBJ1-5,CASSPRDREDQPQHF,TGTGCCAGCAGCCCCCGGGACAGGGAAGATCAGCCCCAGCATTTT
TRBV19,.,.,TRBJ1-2,CASTMLQNYGYTF,TGTGCCAGTACCATGCTCCAGAACTATGGCTACACCTTC
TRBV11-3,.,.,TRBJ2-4,CASSLEGRITPSKNIQYF,TGTGCCAGCAGCTTAGAGGGGAGGATTACACCATCCAAAAACATTCAGTACTTC
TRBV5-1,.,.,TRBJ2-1,CASSEVGQGSANEQFF,TGCGCCAGCAGCGAGGTGGGGCAGGGGAGTGCCAATGAGCAGTTCTTC
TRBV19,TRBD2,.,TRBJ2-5,CASKSGNFQETQYF,TGTGCCAGTAAGAGCGGGAACTTCCAAGAGACCCAGTACTTC
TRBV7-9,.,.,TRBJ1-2,CASSPEGGGGVRYGYTF,TGTGCCAGCAGCCCGGAGGGGGGCGGGGGAGTTCGGTATGGCTACACCTTC
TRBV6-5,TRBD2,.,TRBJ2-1,CASRESGSSHNEQFF,TGTGCCAGCAGGGAAAGCGGGAGCTCCCACAATGAGCAGTTCTTC
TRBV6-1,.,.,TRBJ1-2,CASSGQEIYGYTF,TGTGCCAGCAGTGGACAGGAGATCTATGGCTACACCTTC
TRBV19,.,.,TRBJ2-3,CASTSTSADTQYF,TGTGCCAGTACCTCCACCTCGGCAGATACGCAGTATTTT
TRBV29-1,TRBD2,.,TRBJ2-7,CSVELAGVLYEQYF,TGCAGCGTTGAACTAGCGGGAGTACTCTACGAGCAGTACTTC
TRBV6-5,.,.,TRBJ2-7,CASSYFLLGSYEQYF,TGTGCCAGCAGTTACTTCTTGCTAGGCTCCTACGAGCAGTACTTC
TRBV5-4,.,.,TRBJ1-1,CASSLDTENTEAFF,TGTGCCAGCAGCTTGGATACAGAGAACACTGAAGCTTTCTTT
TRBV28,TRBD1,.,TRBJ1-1,CASSRQGGTEAFF,TGTGCCAGCAGTAGACAGGGAGGCACTGAAGCTTTCTTT
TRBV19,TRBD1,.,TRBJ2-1,CASSIYGQGIHEQFF,TGTGCCAGTAGTATTTATGGACAGGGTATCCATGAGCAGTTCTTC
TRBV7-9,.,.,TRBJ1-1,CASSGTPQVTNTEAFF,TGTGCCAGCAGCGGAACTCCACAGGTAACGAACACTGAAGCTTTCTTT
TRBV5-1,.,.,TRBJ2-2,CASSFQGTGELFF,TGCGCCAGCAGTTTCCAGGGCACCGGGGAGCTGTTTTTT
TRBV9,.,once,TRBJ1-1,CASSVTAVESGAFF,TGTGCCAGCAGCGTAACAGCAGTCGAAAGTGGAGCTTTCTTT
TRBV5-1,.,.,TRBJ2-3,CASSRQATDTQYF,TGCGCCAGCAGTCGTCAAGCCACAGATACGCAGTATTTT
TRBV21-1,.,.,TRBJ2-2,CASSNPRTGGRAGELFF,TGTGCCAGCAGCAACCCCAGGACAGGGGGCCGGGCCGGGGAGCTGTTTTTT
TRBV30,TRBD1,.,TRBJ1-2,CAWSPGGGFYGYTF,TGTGCCTGGAGCCCAGGGGGCGGTTTCTATGGCTACACCTTC
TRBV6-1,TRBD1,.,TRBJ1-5,CASSEFAGGQGVNQPQHF,TGTGCCAGCAGTGAATTCGCAGGGGGGCAGGGAGTCAATCAGCCCCAGCATTTT
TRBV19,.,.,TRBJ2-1,CASSIEEGPYNEQFF,TGTGCCAGTAGTATAGAGGAGGGCCCTTACAATGAGCAGTTCTTC
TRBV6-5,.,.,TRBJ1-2,CASGKSGKSGYGYTF,TGTGCCAGCGGAAAATCAGGAAAATCTGGCTATGGCTACACCTTC
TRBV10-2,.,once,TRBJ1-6,CASRAGFFRDSPLHF,TGCGCCAGCAGAGCAGGGTTCTTTAGGGATTCACCCCTCCACTTT
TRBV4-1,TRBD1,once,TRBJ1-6,CASSQVRTGVKDSPLHF,TGCGCCAGCAGCCAAGTCCGGACAGGGGTAAAGGATTCACCCCTCCACTTT
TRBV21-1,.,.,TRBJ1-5,CASSNPGVKNSNQPQHF,TGTGCCAGCAGCAATCCCGGTGTCAAAAATAGCAATCAGCCCCAGCATTTT
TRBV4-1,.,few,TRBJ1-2,CASSGYRDMGEGYTF,TGCGCCAGCAGCGGATACAGGGACATGGGTGAAGGCTACACCTTC
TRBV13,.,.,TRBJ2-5,CASSLFQETQYF,TGTGCCAGCAGCTTATTTCAGGAGACCCAGTACTTC
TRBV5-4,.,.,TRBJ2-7,CASSLGGLSYEQYF,TGTGCCAGCAGCTTGGGAGGTCTCTCCTACGAGCAGTACTTC
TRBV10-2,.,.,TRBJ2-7,CASSPDSYYEQYF,TGCGCCAGCAGTCCGGACAGTTATTACGAGCAGTACTTC
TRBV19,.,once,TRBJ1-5,CAVGNQPQHF,TGTGCCGTAGGCAATCAGCCCCAGCATTTT
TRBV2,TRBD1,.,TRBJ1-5,CASSTTGTGHSNQPQHF,TGTGCCAGCAGTACAACCGGGACAGGTCATTCGAATCAGCCCCAGCATTTT
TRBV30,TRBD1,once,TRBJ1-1,CAWTPRTGWAFF,TGTGCCTGGACCCCTCGGACAGGGTGGGCTTTCTTT
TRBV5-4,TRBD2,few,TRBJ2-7,CASSFGGEPHEQYF,TGTGCCAGCAGCTTTGGGGGGGAGCCCCACGAGCAGTACTTC
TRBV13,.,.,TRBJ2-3,CASTLGAGVVTDTQYF,TGTGCCAGCACCTTGGGGGCGGGAGTCGTCACAGATACGCAGTATTTT
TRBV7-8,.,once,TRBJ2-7,CASSFSTLSGPLSYEQYF,TGTGCCAGCAGCTTTTCGACCCTTAGCGGACCCCTCTCCTACGAGCAGTACTTC
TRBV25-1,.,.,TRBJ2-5,CASSEYLGTETQYF,TGTGCCAGCAGTGAATACCTAGGAACAGAGACCCAGTACTTC
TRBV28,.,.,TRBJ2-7,CASRIQDSYEQYF,TGTGCCAGCAGAATACAGGACTCCTACGAGCAGTACTTC
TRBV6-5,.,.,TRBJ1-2,CASSFPGDGYTF,TGTGCCAGCAGCTTCCCAGGGGATGGCTACACCTTC
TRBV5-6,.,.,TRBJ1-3,CASSLVRDTLRTIYF,TGTGCCAGCAGCTTGGTCCGGGACACCCTGCGGACCATATATTTT
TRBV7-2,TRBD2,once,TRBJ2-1,CASSSHFPGLAGGPNEQFF,TGTGCCAGCAGCTCCCATTTCCCGGGACTAGCGGGGGGGCCCAATGAGCAGTTCTTC
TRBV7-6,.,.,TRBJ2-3,CASSLRLDTQYF,TGTGCCAGCAGCTTACGACTGGATACGCAGTATTTT
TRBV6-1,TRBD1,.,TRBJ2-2,CASIGQGGNTGELFF,TGTGCCAGCATCGGACAGGGGGGCAACACCGGGGAGCTGTTTTTT
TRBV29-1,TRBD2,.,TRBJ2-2,CSVEGTSGTTPGELFF,TGCAGCGTTGAAGGCACTAGCGGCACCACCCCCGGGGAGCTGTTTTTT
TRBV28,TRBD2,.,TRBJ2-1,CASQSRLISPDTSGVYNEQFF,TGTGCCAGCCAGTCCAGGCTTATTTCCCCGGACACTAGCGGAGTTTACAATGAGCAGTTCTTC
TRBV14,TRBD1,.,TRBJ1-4,CASNRDREKLFF,TGTGCCAGTAACCGGGACAGAGAAAAACTGTTTTTT
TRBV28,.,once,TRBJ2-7,CASSFRGYEQYF,TGTGCCAGCAGTTTCAGGGGTTACGAGCAGTACTTC
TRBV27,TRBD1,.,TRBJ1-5,CASSLEGQSNQPQHF,TGTGCCAGCAGTCTAGAGGGACAGAGCAATCAGCCCCAGCATTTT
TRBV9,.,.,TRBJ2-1,CASSFRGEQFF,TGTGCCAGCAGCTTTAGGGGTGAGCAGTTCTTC
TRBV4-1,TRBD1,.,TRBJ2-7,CASSPYRTGDFYEQYF,TGCGCCAGCAGCCCCTACCGGACAGGGGATTTCTACGAGCAGTACTTC
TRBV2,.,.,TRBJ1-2,CASSQDTLNYGYTF,TGTGCCAGCAGCCAGGACACCCTTAACTATGGCTACACCTTC